This entry lists 27 T cell receptor beta chains sequenced from one sample in a study of T cells in Graves' hyperthyroidism and ophthalmopathy. RNA transcripts yielded amplified TCR beta CDR3 regions. First-round RT-PCR with HTBI primers amplified the TCR CDR3 region. TCRdb fed the multiplex PCR reads into MiXCR, producing one record per CDR3 protein. Counted here are around 480,000 distinct CDR3 sequences, around an eighth occurring once; the ten biggest clones make up around 17%. The specimen was blood. The receptors stem from a woman between 18 and 29 years old with Graves' hyperthyroidism.

The table lists this clonotype with many counts. The V call is TRBV3-1, the J call TRBJ1-6; D is ambiguous. CDR1 and CDR2 from the germline V gene are LGHDT and YNNKEL (reference sequence). This CDR3 has 15 amino acids. V was trimmed by 1 base and J by 4 bases, leaving 8 bases between them. CDR3 nucleotide sequence: TGTGCCAGCAGCCAAGTTGAACAGTATAATTCACCCCTCCACTTT. It is translated as CASSQVEQYNSPLHF.

This clonotype was found many times. The V gene is TRBV6-5, the J gene TRBJ1-2; no definite D call. The V end lost 2 bases, the J end lost 4 bases, and 11 bases lay between the germline ends. From germline, CDR1 is MNHEY and CDR2 SVGAGI. The CDR3 covers 14 residues. CDR3 DNA: TGTGCCAGCAGTTACAATACAGCGTTCTATGGCTACACCTTC. Its translation: CASSYNTAFYGYTF.

The rearrangement links TRBV18 to TRBJ2-7; either TRBD1 or TRBD2 may fit D (5 bases each). The CDR3 consists of 13 residues. With 6 bases removed from V and 7 bases from J, the gap between germline ends came to 16 bases. The V gene's germline CDR1 is KGHSH and CDR2 LQKENI. Here the CDR3 reads CASSPEWDAEQYV. The DNA for the CDR3 is TGTGCCAGCTCGCCCGAGTGGGACGCTGAGCAGTACGTC.

The chain links TRBV29-1 to TRBJ2-5; 11 nucleotides align to TRBD2. CDR3 length: 15 amino acids. With V trimmed by 1 base and J by 2 bases, 3 bases remained unmatched. Per the germline V gene, CDR1 is SQVTM and CDR2 is ANQGSEA. The CDR3 protein is CSVEGLAGSQETQYF. CDR3 sequence (DNA): TGCAGCGTTGAAGGACTAGCGGGGAGTCAAGAGACCCAGTACTTC.

Ten or more counts support this clonotype. This rearrangement joins TRBV19 to TRBJ2-7; the match to TRBD1 covers 10 bases. There are 14 residues in the CDR3. CDR1 is LNHDA, CDR2 SQIVND, per germline (reference sequence). V lost 3 bases, J lost 5 bases, and 4 bases stayed unmatched. CDR3 DNA: TGTGCCAGTAGTATTGACAGGGGGCGCGACGAGCAGTACTTC. It encodes CASSIDRGRDEQYF.

At least ten counts were recorded for this clonotype. The gene calls are TRBV29-1 and TRBJ1-1, with D hard to call. CDR1 is SQVTM, CDR2 ANQGSEA, per germline. The CDR3 length is 14 residues. V lost 4 bases and J 0 bases, leaving 12 bases between the germline ends. This CDR3 reads CSVGFATVNTEAFF. The CDR3 DNA reads TGCAGCGTTGGATTCGCGACGGTGAACACTGAAGCTTTCTTT.

This clonotype has ten or more counts. The V call is TRBV7-3, the J call TRBJ2-3; D uncertain. The CDR3 contains 14 residues. The V gene's germline CDR1 is SGHTA and CDR2 FQGTGA. V was cut by 2 bases and J by 1 base, with 7 bases left in between. The CDR3 loop reads CASSLGGRTDTQYF. CDR3 sequence (DNA): TGTGCCAGCAGCTTAGGTGGCCGCACAGATACGCAGTATTTT.

The V gene is TRBV27, the J gene TRBJ2-7; TRBD1 matches at 11 bases. In germline, CDR1 is MNHEY, CDR2 SMNVEV (reference sequence). The ends lost 5 bases at V and 9 bases at J; junction bases unmatched: 9. The CDR3 extends over 14 amino acids. The CDR3: CASSPGGQGGAQYV. CDR3 coding DNA: TGTGCCAGCAGTCCCGGGGGACAGGGGGGCGCGCAGTACGTC.

This clonotype has more than one count but fewer than ten. This chain links TRBV5-1 with TRBJ2-5; no definite D call. CDR1 SGHRS and CDR2 YFSETQ come from the germline V gene. This CDR3 region has 14 residues. The ends were cut back, 0 bases at V and 5 bases at J, with 11 bases in the middle. Here the CDR3 reads CASSLGLDPETQYF. CDR3 DNA: TGCGCCAGCAGCTTGGGACTCGACCCGGAGACCCAGTACTTC.

This clonotype was counted many times. The J gene is TRBJ1-5, the V gene TRBV3-1; D gene uncertain. The germline CDR1 and CDR2 sequences are LGHDT and YNNKEL (reference sequence). There are 14 residues in the CDR3. Trimming removed 4 bases at V and 1 base at J, with 8 bases between. CDR3 coding DNA: TGTGCCAGCAGCCCGTTTCAGAGCAATCAGCCCCAGCATTTT. This gives the protein CASSPFQSNQPQHF.

J is TRBJ2-7 and V is TRBV13; D call uncertain. The germline V and J ends were trimmed by 0 bases and 5 bases, with 5 bases remaining between them. Germline lookup yields CDR1 PRHDT and CDR2 FYEKMQ (reference sequence). There are 12 residues in the CDR3. CDR3 coding DNA: TGTGCCAGCAGCTTAGGCCAGGACGAGCAGTACTTC. This sequence encodes CASSLGQDEQYF. The full variable domain, with the rest looked up from reference TRBV13 and TRBJ2-7, is AAGVIQSPRHLIKEKRETATLKCYPIPRHDTVYWYQQGPGQDPQFLISFYEKMQSDKGSIPDRFSAQQFSDYHSELNMSSLELGDSALYFCASSLGQDEQYFGPGTRLTVT.

The chain is built from TRBV29-1 and TRBJ2-1, with 10 bases that match TRBD1. Germline V gene lookup returns CDR1 SQVTM and CDR2 ANQGSEA. The CDR3 is 12 residues long. The ends lost 7 bases at V and 6 bases at J; junction bases unmatched: 3. The CDR3 loop is CSGRDRGNEQFF. In DNA form, the CDR3 reads TGCAGCGGGCGGGACAGGGGCAATGAGCAGTTCTTC.

Ten or more counts support this clonotype. The J gene is TRBJ2-1, the V gene TRBV12-3 or TRBV12-4; TRBD1 or TRBD2 may be the D gene (5 bases each). V was clipped by 5 bases and J by 4 bases, with 15 bases between them. The length of the CDR3 is 15 residues. Here the CDR3 reads CASSPPGGVYNEQFF. The CDR3 DNA reads TGTGCCAGCAGTCCCCCTGGGGGAGTATACAATGAGCAGTTCTTC.

In this sample, this clonotype turned up a few times. This chain links TRBV19 with TRBJ1-2; D is unresolved. The length of the CDR3 is 14 residues. V was clipped by 0 bases and J by 7 bases, with 12 bases between them. CDR1 and CDR2 from the germline V gene are LNHDA and SQIVND (reference sequence). DNA of the CDR3: TGTGCCAGTAGTATAGAGCCCCCGGTGAGTGGCTACACCTTC. Translated, it gives CASSIEPPVSGYTF.

This clonotype was counted at least ten times. This chain joins TRBV28 and TRBJ1-1; 7 bases are a match to TRBD1. V lost 4 bases to trimming and J lost 2 bases; unmatched junction nucleotides: 7. Germline V CDR1 and CDR2: MDHEN, SYDVKM. The CDR3 totals 15 residues. The CDR3 region is CASSYRDRGNTEAFF. Here the CDR3 DNA reads TGTGCCAGCAGTTACCGGGACAGAGGAAACACTGAAGCTTTCTTT.

The table lists this clonotype with many counts. A junction boundary mismatches the germline segment, possibly from a read error. This chain links TRBV7-7 with TRBJ2-1, with D perhaps matching TRBD1 or TRBD2 (5 bases each). Germline CDR1 SSHAT, CDR2 FNYEAQ (reference sequence). The CDR3 runs to 13 residues. DNA of the CDR3: TGTGCTAGCAGTCTTGGGACGCGTAGTGAGCAGTTCTTC. This encodes CASSLGTRSEQFF.

V gene TRBV7-3 combines with J gene TRBJ2-2; the D gene is possibly TRBD2 (6 bases). CDR1 is SGHTA, CDR2 FQGTGA, per germline. The V end was cut by 4 bases, the J end by 4 bases, with 16 bases between. CDR3 length: 16 residues. CDR3 region: CASSSEGGLFTGELFF. The CDR3 DNA reads as TGTGCCAGCAGCTCGGAGGGCGGGCTCTTCACCGGGGAGCTGTTTTTT.

This clonotype showed up many times. This sequence joins TRBV30 and TRBJ1-1; the D is unclear. In germline, CDR1 is GTSNPN, CDR2 SVGIG (reference sequence). The CDR3 has 12 residues. With 4 bases removed from V and 0 bases from J, the gap between germline ends came to 6 bases. The CDR3 loop is CAWIRLNTEAFF. CDR3 sequence (DNA): TGTGCCTGGATACGGTTGAACACTGAAGCTTTCTTT. Drawing the rest from reference TRBV30 and TRBJ1-1, the complete variable domain is SQTIHQWPATLVQPVGSPLSLECTVEGTSNPNLYWYRQAAGRGLQLLFYSVGIGQISSEVPQNLSASRPQDRQFILSSKKLLLSDSGFYLCAWIRLNTEAFFGQGTRLTVV.

The J gene is TRBJ2-3, the V gene TRBV6-4, with TRBD2 matching over 11 bases. The CDR3 sequence is 15 residues long. Germline V lookup: CDR1 MRHNA, CDR2 SNTAGT. The J segment lost 5 bases and the V segment lost 5 bases, leaving 6 bases of the junction unmatched. CDR3: CASSLGTSGGDTQYF. The CDR3 nucleotides are TGTGCCAGCAGTTTAGGGACTAGCGGTGGAGATACGCAGTATTTT.

This clonotype has ten or more counts. This chain connects TRBV29-1 to TRBJ1-1, with no clear D. The V gene's germline CDR1 is SQVTM and CDR2 ANQGSEA. This CDR3 has 14 residues. V lost 4 bases and J 4 bases, leaving 16 bases between the germline ends. In DNA form, the CDR3 reads TGCAGCGTTGTCGTGATAGGGTATTCCACTGAAGCTTTCTTT. This encodes CSVVVIGYSTEAFF.

With respect to this clonotype: The junction shows a germline mismatch at one end, possibly a read error. The V and J genes are TRBV12-3 or TRBV12-4 and TRBJ1-4; tentative D call: TRBD1 (5 bases). The CDR3 runs 16 residues. The CDR3, as DNA: TGTGCCAGCAGCTTAGGCTTGGGACGGATTAATGAAAAACTGTTTTTT. Translation: CASSLGLGRINEKLFF.

This clonotype was detected many times. The gene calls are TRBV5-6 and TRBJ1-1; the D gene is possibly TRBD1 (5 bases). Trimming removed 4 bases from V and 3 bases from J, with 13 bases in between. Germline V gene lookup returns CDR1 SGHDT and CDR2 YYEEEE. This CDR3 has 14 amino acids. The CDR3 DNA reads TGTGCCAGCAGCCGTAATCGGGGCTACACTGAAGCTTTCTTT. As protein: CASSRNRGYTEAFF. The whole variable domain, remainder taken from reference TRBV5-6 and TRBJ1-1, is DAGVTQSPTHLIKTRGQQVTLRCSPKSGHDTVSWYQQALGQGPQFIFQYYEEEERQRGNFPDRFSGHQFPNYSSELNVNALLLGDSALYLCASSRNRGYTEAFFGQGTRLTVV.

In this sample, this clonotype turned up many times. DNA of the CDR3: TGTGCCAGCAGTTTTGTCAGGGCTGACACTGAAGCTTTCTTT. This gives the protein CASSFVRADTEAFF. The chain has TRBV12-3 or TRBV12-4 and TRBJ1-1; D possibly corresponds to TRBD1 (5 bases). CDR3 size: 14 residues. Trimming removed 3 bases from V and 3 bases from J, with 11 bases in between.

This clonotype was observed many times. The chain carries TRBV19 and TRBJ1-3, with a weak D call TRBD1 (5 bases). The CDR3 is made up of 12 amino acids. Germline CDR1 is LNHDA and CDR2 is SQIVND (reference sequence). V was pared by 9 bases and J by 8 bases, with 14 bases between. The CDR3 is CASPGTADTIYF. The CDR3 region has the DNA TGTGCCAGCCCGGGGACCGCTGACACCATATATTTT.

The CDR3 DNA sequence: TGTGCCAGCAGCTTAGCAGCAAGCGGGAGTCACGAGCAGTACGTC. Translation gives CASSLAASGSHEQYV. The V and J genes are TRBV7-6 and TRBJ2-7; 8 positions agree with TRBD2. J lost 5 bases, V lost 0 bases, and 6 bases had no gene match. Germline assignment: CDR1 SGHVS and CDR2 FNYEAQ. The length of the CDR3 is 15 residues.

This clonotype was seen at least ten times. The genes are TRBV20-1 and TRBJ1-6, with 8 nucleotides matching TRBD1. CDR1 is DFQATT, CDR2 SNEGSKA, per germline (reference sequence). The CDR3 extends over 14 amino acids. V gave up 1 base and J gave up 6 bases; unmatched junction bases: 2. The CDR3: CSARGGQVNSPLHF. The DNA of the CDR3 is TGCAGTGCTAGAGGGGGACAGGTTAATTCACCCCTCCACTTT.

At least ten counts were recorded for this clonotype. The gene calls are TRBV28 and TRBJ1-5, with D tentatively TRBD1 (6 bases). Trimming shortened V by 2 bases and J by 4 bases, and 9 bases separated the two germline ends. The CDR3 extends over 14 amino acids. CDR1 and CDR2 from the germline V gene are MDHEN and SYDVKM. CDR3 nucleotide sequence: TGTGCCAGCAGTTTAACTCAGGGGAATCAGCCCCAGCATTTT. Its protein is CASSLTQGNQPQHF.